One and the same sample provided the 18 T cell receptor beta chains below, sequenced in a study of T cells in Graves' hyperthyroidism and ophthalmopathy. Amplified TCR beta CDR3 regions came from RNA transcripts. RT-PCR in the first round (using the HTBI primer set) targeted the TCR CDR3. TCRdb reprocessed the multiplex PCR reads via MiXCR and lists one record per CDR3 protein. The sample has fewer than 200,000 distinct CDR3 sequences, approximately 15% seen once. Sequenced: blood. The receptors were sampled from a woman in her forties or fifties with Graves' hyperthyroidism.

This clonotype has ten or more counts. The chain links TRBV28 to TRBJ2-2; no clear D. V was shortened by 7 bases and J by 6 bases, with 15 bases between the two germline ends. This CDR3 has 14 residues. Germline CDR1 reads MDHEN; CDR2 reads SYDVKM. CDR3 protein: CASNVIGRSGELFF. The CDR3 DNA is TGTGCCAGCAACGTTATCGGCAGGTCCGGGGAGCTGTTTTTT.

V and J are TRBV5-1 and TRBJ2-3; D is ambiguous. With 4 bases removed from V and 0 bases from J, the gap between germline ends came to 6 bases. The CDR3 is 13 amino acids. The germline V gene has CDR1 SGHRS and CDR2 YFSETQ. The DNA of the CDR3 is TGCGCCAGCAGCGTGACTAGCACAGATACGCAGTATTTT. It codes for CASSVTSTDTQYF. Based on the CDR3 plus reference TRBV5-1 and TRBJ2-3, the full variable domain is KAGVTQTPRYLIKTRGQQVTLSCSPISGHRSVSWYQQTPGQGLQFLFEYFSETQRNKGNFPGRFSGRQFSNSRSEMNVSTLELGDSALYLCASSVTSTDTQYFGPGTRLTVL.

A remark on this clonotype: A much bigger clone sits one base away, suggesting this may be a read error. This chain links TRBV6-2 or TRBV6-3 with TRBJ2-1, with 10 bases identical to TRBD1. CDR3 size: 13 residues. The germline CDR1 and CDR2 sequences are MNHEY and SVGEGT. CDR3 region: CVSSDRGHDEQFF. CDR3 bases: TGTGTCAGCAGTGACAGGGGGCACGATGAGCAGTTCTTC.

In its sample, this clonotype was seen many times. The genes are TRBV24-1 and TRBJ1-5; the D gene is possibly TRBD1 (6 bases). Germline assignment: CDR1 KGHDR and CDR2 SFDVKD. V gave up 9 bases and J gave up 8 bases, with 22 bases separating them. CDR3 length: 15 amino acids. CDR3 coding DNA: TGTGCCACCTATCAACAGGGTTTCGGTCGGAAGCCCCAGCATTTT. It is translated as CATYQQGFGRKPQHF.

This clonotype was detected ten times or more. This chain links TRBV27 with TRBJ1-5; 7 bases fit TRBD1. CDR1 and CDR2 (germline): MNHEY, SMNVEV (reference sequence). The CDR3 covers 14 residues. Trimming cost V 6 bases and J 3 bases; bases outside gene matches: 5. DNA of the CDR3: TGTGCCAGCAGCCCTGGACAGGTCAATCAGCCCCAGCATTTT. It yields the protein CASSPGQVNQPQHF.

This clonotype was found a few times. The J gene is TRBJ1-1, the V gene TRBV4-1; 9 bases map to TRBD1. V shed 4 bases and J 3 bases; nucleotides not matched to a gene: 3. This CDR3 is built from 14 residues. Per the germline V gene, CDR1 is MGHRA and CDR2 is YSYEKL. Here the CDR3 reads CASSLGTGYTEAFF. The CDR3 nucleotides read TGCGCCAGCAGCCTAGGGACAGGGTACACTGAAGCTTTCTTT.

V and J are TRBV6-1 and TRBJ2-3; D call uncertain. Per germline, CDR1 MNHNS and CDR2 SASEGT. V was trimmed by 5 bases and J by 5 bases, leaving 23 bases between them. The CDR3 length is 17 residues. The CDR3 loop reads CASSRLHGSSLIDTQYF. The CDR3 DNA follows: TGTGCCAGCAGTCGCCTGCACGGGTCCTCTTTAATAGATACGCAGTATTTT.

This clonotype occurred many times. The V and J genes are TRBV6-1 and TRBJ1-1, with D possibly matching TRBD1 (6 bases). CDR3 length equals 15 residues. Trimming removed 6 bases from V and 1 base from J, with 15 bases in between. Germline V gene data show CDR1 as MNHNS and CDR2 as SASEGT. This chain's CDR3 is CASRRNRDPNTEAFF. In DNA, the CDR3 is TGTGCCAGCAGGAGAAACAGGGACCCGAACACTGAAGCTTTCTTT.

This clonotype was counted only a few times. The rearrangement links TRBV5-1 to TRBJ2-5, with 10 bases aligning to TRBD2. The CDR3 runs 17 residues. Germline loops: CDR1 SGHRS, CDR2 YFSETQ. V shed 0 bases and J 1 base; nucleotides not matched to a gene: 6. CDR3 protein: CASSLAGASGGQETQYF. CDR3 coding DNA: TGCGCCAGCAGCTTGGCCGGGGCTAGCGGGGGCCAAGAGACCCAGTACTTC.

This clonotype showed up many times. This chain uses TRBV7-9 with TRBJ1-2; the D gene is possibly TRBD1 (5 bases). Germline-derived CDR1 and CDR2 are SEHNR and FQNEAQ (reference sequence). Trimming removed 4 bases at V and 4 bases at J, with 10 bases between. This CDR3 spans 13 amino acids. This CDR3 reads CASSSRQSYGYTF. CDR3 in DNA: TGTGCCAGCAGCTCGAGACAGAGCTATGGCTACACCTTC.

This clonotype was recorded many times. The chain uses TRBV29-1 and TRBJ2-4, with D perhaps being TRBD1 or TRBD2 (6 bases each). Germline CDR1 reads SQVTM; CDR2 reads ANQGSEA. The CDR3 has 17 amino acids. Trimming pared 6 bases from V and 1 base from J, leaving 22 bases between. The CDR3 here is CSVNTAQGGVAKNIQYF. The CDR3 coding sequence is TGCAGCGTGAACACCGCACAGGGAGGAGTGGCCAAAAACATTCAGTACTTC.

The CDR3: CASSMNGAVYEQYF. CDR3 DNA sequence: TGTGCCAGTAGTATGAATGGGGCCGTCTACGAGCAGTACTTC. The chain combines TRBV19 with TRBJ2-7; D may be TRBD1 (5 bases). Trimming pared 3 bases from V and 3 bases from J, leaving 12 bases between. Germline values: CDR1 LNHDA, CDR2 SQIVND (reference sequence). This CDR3 spans 14 amino acids.

At least ten counts were recorded for this clonotype. The rearrangement links TRBV2 to TRBJ1-3; D remains unclear. The germline V gene encodes CDR1 SNHLY and CDR2 FYNNEI. The length of the CDR3 is 12 residues. V was trimmed by 9 bases and J by 0 bases, leaving 6 bases between them. In DNA, the CDR3 is TGTGCCAGTCTAAGCTCTGGAAACACCATATATTTT. It encodes CASLSSGNTIYF.

In its sample, this clonotype was seen many times. The chain has TRBV7-9 and TRBJ1-5; 9 nucleotides line up with TRBD1. The V segment lost 5 bases and the J segment 4 bases; nucleotides outside the gene matches: 9. This CDR3 region has 16 residues. Germline CDR1 reads SEHNR; CDR2 reads FQNEAQ (reference sequence). The CDR3 coding sequence is TGTGCCAGCAGCCGAAACCACAGGGGGCATAATCAGCCCCAGCATTTT. Translation: CASSRNHRGHNQPQHF.

V usage is TRBV20-1 and J usage is TRBJ2-3; a weak D match, TRBD2 (6 bases). This CDR3 has 15 amino acids. Looked up from germline, CDR1 is DFQATT and CDR2 is SNEGSKA (reference sequence). The ends were cut back, 2 bases at V and 2 bases at J, with 14 bases in the middle. Here the CDR3 reads CSARRESRDTDTQYF. In nucleotides, the CDR3 is TGCAGTGCTAGACGGGAGAGTAGGGACACAGATACGCAGTATTTT.

This chain joins TRBV3-1 and TRBJ1-1; 7 bases fit TRBD1. V shed 1 base, J shed 3 bases, and the junction held 2 bases outside the gene matches. CDR1 and CDR2 (germline): LGHDT, YNNKEL (reference sequence). This CDR3 is built from 14 residues. The CDR3 is CASSQGQGDTEAFF. CDR3 in DNA: TGTGCCAGCAGCCAAGGACAGGGAGACACTGAAGCTTTCTTT.

This clonotype came up many times. This chain links TRBV28 with TRBJ2-3; TRBD2 agrees at 8 bases. Germline V lookup: CDR1 MDHEN, CDR2 SYDVKM. V lost 3 bases, J lost 4 bases, and 3 bases stayed unmatched. This CDR3 is 14 amino acids long. Here the CDR3 DNA reads TGTGCCAGCAGTTTTAGCGGGGAGGCAGATACGCAGTATTTT. Translating gives CASSFSGEADTQYF.

This chain joins TRBV6-5 and TRBJ1-6; no clear D gene. The CDR3 has 14 residues. The V gene lost 2 bases and the J gene lost 9 bases, with 11 bases spanning the gap. CDR1 MNHEY and CDR2 SVGAGI come from the germline V gene. CDR3 loop: CASSYGVNGSPLHF. The CDR3 nucleotides are TGTGCCAGCAGTTACGGGGTTAACGGTTCACCCCTCCACTTT.